These 2 T cell receptor beta chains were sequenced from one sample in a study of CD8 T cells in Susac syndrome. When the RNA was reverse transcribed, random hexamers were used with an input of about 0.45 to 1 ug. Each CDR3 protein gets one entry after TCRdb re-called the immunoSEQ multiplex PCR reads with MiXCR. The sample consists of 150,000 to 200,000 distinct CDR3 sequences, approximately 92% of them appearing once. Sequencing was performed on CD4+ T cells from PBMCs. The receptors shown here come from a human donor in good health.

This rearrangement joins TRBV27 to TRBJ1-6, with 9 bases matching TRBD1. This CDR3 spans 16 amino acids. Per the germline V gene, CDR1 is MNHEY and CDR2 is SMNVEV (reference sequence). J gave up 7 bases and V 5 bases, and 9 bases lay outside the gene matches. In nucleotides, the CDR3 is TGTGCCAGCAGTCCCGGGACAGGGAGAGGAAATTCACCCCTCCACTTT. Translating gives CASSPGTGRGNSPLHF.

V is TRBV9 and J is TRBJ2-2; D is unresolved. V was pared by 0 bases and J by 7 bases, with 4 bases between. CDR1 SGDLS and CDR2 YYNGEE come from the germline V gene. The CDR3 covers 12 residues. CDR3 sequence reads: CASSVEVGELFF. The CDR3 nucleotides read TGTGCCAGCAGCGTAGAGGTCGGGGAGCTGTTTTTT.